Here is one TCR beta chain with its context. Its antigen is currently not known. No quality values exist for individual bases; no much larger clone is one base distant. This entry is derived from a study of OX40 agonist ivuxolimab in advanced cancers. Notes on the research overall: Ivuxolimab was a fully human IgG2 agonistic monoclonal antibody targeting the costimulatory receptor OX40 (CD134). The paper covers the monotherapy dose-escalation part of the phase I ivuxolimab trial, which included N of about 56 patients. Partial responses were achieved by three dose-escalation patients, of whom one had hepatocellular carcinoma and two had cutaneous melanoma. Among the approximately 50 dose-escalation patients, around 19 had hepatocellular carcinoma, approximately 15 melanoma, 9 renal cell carcinoma and 9 head and neck cancer. Intravenous ivuxolimab was administered to patients every 2 weeks at six dose levels: 0.01, 0.1, 0.3, 1.5, 3 and 10 mg/kg. Peripheral TCRbeta sequencing aimed to test whether ivuxolimab altered TCR sequence diversity and caused clonal T-cell expansion. In the dose-escalation cohort, 75% to 85% of patients were male, and the mean age was 60 years with a range of about 20 to 80. Prior anti-PD-1, anti-PD-L1 or anti-CTLA-4 therapy was permitted, and checkpoint inhibitors had been received by less than 45% of dose-escalation patients.

To sequence the TCRbeta CDR3 region, genomic DNA was isolated from the sorted cells. The immunoSEQ Assay was used for sequencing of TCRbeta CDR3 regions. In its TCRdb copy, this immuneACCESS table keeps in-frame sequences only and misses some clones. Where compared with another copy, unresolved V genes explain less than half of these, and the others have no known cause. The sample records under 100,000 clones, roughly 90% of which are singletons. Roughly 0.16% of the sample comes from the top ten. The trial excluded patients who had a history of autoimmune disease or were on systemic immunosuppression. Peripheral blood for TCR sequencing was drawn from every dose cohort at baseline, at cycle 4 day 1 and at cycle 7 day 1. Samples were obtained from an open-label, multicenter, first-in-human phase I dose-escalation trial of ivuxolimab. Adults with locally advanced or metastatic melanoma, renal cell carcinoma, hepatocellular carcinoma or head and neck squamous cell carcinoma were enrolled in the trial. Before TCR sequencing, CD4+ T cells and CD8+ T cells from peripheral blood were sorted into separate populations.

The CDR3 holds 14 amino acids from the cysteine to the phenylalanine. The sequence is cut down to CDR3 DNA, 42 bases in frame from base 1. V is cut back by 5 bases and J by 6 bases, with 4 bases in the junction unmatched. As encoded in the germline V gene, CDR1 is SGHVS while CDR2 is FNYEAQ. Overall study results and their limits: At doses of 0.1 to 3.0 mg/kg, clonal expansion of both CD4+ and CD8+ blood T cells was observed from baseline to week 6. After ivuxolimab, CD8+ T cells had more expanded clones than CD4+ T cells on average. The antigen specificity of the peripheral T cells that underwent clonal expansion was not determined. Partial responders in the 0.1-3.0 mg/kg groups had among the lowest normalized peripheral clonal expansion, especially among CD8+ T cells. Low levels of normalized T-cell clonal expansion were also shown by some nonresponding patients.

The rearrangement combines TRBV7-6 with TRBJ2-7, with 13 bases in between that match TRBD2. The input for sequencing was CD4+ or CD8+ T cells sorted from blood, taken in a trial of the OX40 agonist ivuxolimab. This receptor was taken from an adult with an advanced solid tumor such as melanoma, head and neck, liver or kidney cancer. In nucleotide form, the sequence is TGTGCCAGCAGCGGACTAGCGGGGGATACCGAGCAGTACTTC. It encodes CASSGLAGDTEQYF.